The sample holds a few counts of the clone carrying this T cell receptor beta chain. What it recognizes is unknown. The record originates from a study of T-cell memory formation after mild COVID-19. Constant-segment-primed 5'RACE gave TCR alpha and TCR beta cDNA libraries with sample barcodes and UMIs. TCRdb re-called the 5' RACE reads through MiXCR, storing one row per CDR3 protein. The sample gives about 250,000 distinct CDR3 sequences, around 17% of which show up once; 3.5% is in the top ten. The study's findings and limits: Clones that shrank (day 15 to 85) were balanced CD4/CD8, whereas later expanders leaned CD4+. Contracting CD4+ clones lay largely in CM and EM, with CD8+ ones residing in EMRA.

The CDR3 loop spans 13 amino acids. The germline gives CDR1 GTSNPN, CDR2 SVGIG (reference sequence). The V gene end was trimmed by 5 bases and the J gene end by 6 bases; junction bases not matched to a gene: 7. The sequence was obtained from a man aged 18 to 30 who had mild COVID-19 (a few samples of this study predate the infection). Cell type and time point are not known. The chain uses TRBV30 and TRBJ2-3; TRBD1 matches at 8 bases. Input material: PBMCs or a T cell subset sorted from them (not recorded which). CDR3 in DNA: TGTGCCTGGGCAGGGGGCGGTTGGGATACGCAGTATTTT. Its protein product is CAWAGGGWDTQYF.